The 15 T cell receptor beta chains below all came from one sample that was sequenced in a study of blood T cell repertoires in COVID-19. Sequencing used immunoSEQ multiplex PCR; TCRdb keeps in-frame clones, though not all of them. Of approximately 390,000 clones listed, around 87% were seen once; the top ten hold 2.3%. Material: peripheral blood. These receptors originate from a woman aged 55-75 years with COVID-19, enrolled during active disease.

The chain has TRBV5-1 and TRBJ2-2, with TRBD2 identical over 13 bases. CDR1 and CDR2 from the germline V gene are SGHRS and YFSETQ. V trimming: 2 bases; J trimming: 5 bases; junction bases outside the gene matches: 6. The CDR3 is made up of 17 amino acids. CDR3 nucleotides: TGCGCCAGCAGCTTCTTCCGGACTAGCGGGAGTACCGGGGAGCTGTTTTTT. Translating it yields CASSFFRTSGSTGELFF.

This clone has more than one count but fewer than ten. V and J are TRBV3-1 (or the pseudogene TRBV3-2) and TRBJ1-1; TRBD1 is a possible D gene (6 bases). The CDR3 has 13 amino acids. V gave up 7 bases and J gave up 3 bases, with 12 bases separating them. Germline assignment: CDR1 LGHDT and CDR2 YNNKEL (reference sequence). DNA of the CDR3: TGTGCCAGCAACAAATACAGGGACACTGAAGCTTTCTTT. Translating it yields CASNKYRDTEAFF.

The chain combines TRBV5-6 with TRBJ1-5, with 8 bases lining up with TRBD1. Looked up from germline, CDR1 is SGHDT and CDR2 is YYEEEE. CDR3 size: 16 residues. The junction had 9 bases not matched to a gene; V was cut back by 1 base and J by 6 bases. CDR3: CASSLRTPGGGQPQHF. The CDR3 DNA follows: TGTGCCAGCAGCTTGAGGACCCCAGGGGGCGGTCAGCCCCAGCATTTT. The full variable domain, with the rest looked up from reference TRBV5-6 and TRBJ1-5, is DAGVTQSPTHLIKTRGQQVTLRCSPKSGHDTVSWYQQALGQGPQFIFQYYEEEERQRGNFPDRFSGHQFPNYSSELNVNALLLGDSALYLCASSLRTPGGGQPQHFGDGTRLSIL.

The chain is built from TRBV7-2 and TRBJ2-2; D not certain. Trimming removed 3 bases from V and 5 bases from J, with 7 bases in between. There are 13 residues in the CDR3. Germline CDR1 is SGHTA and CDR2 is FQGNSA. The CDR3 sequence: CASSFQTTGELFF. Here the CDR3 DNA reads TGTGCCAGCAGCTTCCAGACTACCGGGGAGCTGTTTTTT.

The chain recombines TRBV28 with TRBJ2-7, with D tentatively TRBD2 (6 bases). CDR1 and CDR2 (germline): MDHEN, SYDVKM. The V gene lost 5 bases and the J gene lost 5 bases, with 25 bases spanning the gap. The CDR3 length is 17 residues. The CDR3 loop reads CASSANKGTLQGHEQYF. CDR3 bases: TGTGCCAGCAGTGCCAATAAAGGGACTCTCCAAGGCCACGAGCAGTACTTC.

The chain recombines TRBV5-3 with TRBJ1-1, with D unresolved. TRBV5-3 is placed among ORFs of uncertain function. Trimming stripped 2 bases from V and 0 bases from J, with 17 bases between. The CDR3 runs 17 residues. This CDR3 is CARSLQCGRELNTEAFF. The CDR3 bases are TGTGCCAGAAGCTTACAGTGTGGGAGGGAATTGAACACTGAAGCTTTCTTT.

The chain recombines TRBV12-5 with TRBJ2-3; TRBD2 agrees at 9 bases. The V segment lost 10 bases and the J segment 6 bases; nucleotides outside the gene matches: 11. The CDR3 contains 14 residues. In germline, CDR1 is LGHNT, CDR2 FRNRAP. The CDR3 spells CATASGAQGDTQYF. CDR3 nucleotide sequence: TGTGCTACCGCTAGCGGGGCTCAGGGGGATACGCAGTATTTT.

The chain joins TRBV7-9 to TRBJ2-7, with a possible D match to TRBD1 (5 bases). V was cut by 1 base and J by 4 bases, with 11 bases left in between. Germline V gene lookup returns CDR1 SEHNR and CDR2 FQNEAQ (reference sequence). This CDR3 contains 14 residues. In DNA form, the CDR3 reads TGTGCCAGCAGCTTAGTGGCAGGGAAGTACGAGCAGTACTTC. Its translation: CASSLVAGKYEQYF.

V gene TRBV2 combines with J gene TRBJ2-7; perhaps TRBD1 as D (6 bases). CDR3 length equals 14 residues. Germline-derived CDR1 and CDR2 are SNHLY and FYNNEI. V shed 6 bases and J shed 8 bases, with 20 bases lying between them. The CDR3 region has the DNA TGTGCCAGCAGCCCCGGGACACACTACGCACAGCAGTACTTC. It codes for CASSPGTHYAQQYF.

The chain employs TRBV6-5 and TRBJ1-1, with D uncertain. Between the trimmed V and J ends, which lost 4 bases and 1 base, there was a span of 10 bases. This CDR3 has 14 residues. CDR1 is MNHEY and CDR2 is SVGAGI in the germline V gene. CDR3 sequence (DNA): TGTGCCAGCAGTTCCCCCAACAGGAACACTGAAGCTTTCTTT. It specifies CASSSPNRNTEAFF.

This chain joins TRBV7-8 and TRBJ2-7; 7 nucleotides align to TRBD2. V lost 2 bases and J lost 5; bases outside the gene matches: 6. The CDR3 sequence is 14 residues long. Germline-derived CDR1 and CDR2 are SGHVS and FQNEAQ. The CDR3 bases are TGTGCCAGCAGCTTAAGGGGAGGGGCCCACGAGCAGTACTTC. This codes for CASSLRGGAHEQYF.

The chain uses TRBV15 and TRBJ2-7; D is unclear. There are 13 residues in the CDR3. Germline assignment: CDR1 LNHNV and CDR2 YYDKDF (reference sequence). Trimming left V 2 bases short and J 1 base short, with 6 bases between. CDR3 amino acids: CATSRSLSYEQYF. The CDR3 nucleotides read TGTGCCACCAGCAGAAGCCTTTCCTACGAGCAGTACTTC.

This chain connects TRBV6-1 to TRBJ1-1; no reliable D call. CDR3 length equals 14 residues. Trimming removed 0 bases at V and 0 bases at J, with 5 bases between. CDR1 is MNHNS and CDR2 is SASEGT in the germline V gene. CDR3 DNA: TGTGCCAGCAGTGAAGCATGGCTGAACACTGAAGCTTTCTTT. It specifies CASSEAWLNTEAFF.

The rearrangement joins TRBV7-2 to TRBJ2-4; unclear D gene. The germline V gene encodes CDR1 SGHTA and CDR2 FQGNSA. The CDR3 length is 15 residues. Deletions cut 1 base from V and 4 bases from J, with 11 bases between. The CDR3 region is CASSLGSDSKNIQYF. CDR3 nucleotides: TGTGCCAGCAGCTTAGGAAGCGACTCAAAAAACATTCAGTACTTC.

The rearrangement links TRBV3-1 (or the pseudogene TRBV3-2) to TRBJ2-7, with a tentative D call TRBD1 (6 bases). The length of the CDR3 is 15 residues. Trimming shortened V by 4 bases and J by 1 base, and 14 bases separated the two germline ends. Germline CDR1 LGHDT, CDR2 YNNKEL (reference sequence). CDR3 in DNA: TGTGCCAGCAGCCTCGCCGGGACACGTTCCTACGAGCAGTACTTC. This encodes CASSLAGTRSYEQYF.